Reported below is one T cell receptor (beta chain). This receptor's antigen is unknown. Per-base qualities were not stored, and no clone one base away is much larger. In total, approximately 700 healthy bone marrow donors made up the cohort. All cohort members were sampled while nominally healthy, although unrecorded immune exposures were likely present. The donor tested CMV seronegative, placing the donor among the 350 or so seronegative members of the cohort. A peripheral blood sample was provided by each donor, and peripheral blood mononuclear cells were used for TCR beta sequencing. The Qiagen DNeasy Blood Extraction Kit was used to extract genomic DNA from the blood cell samples. The method behind the library was the immunoSEQ multiplex PCR assay. For the multiplex PCR, a mixture combining 60 forward primers for TCR Vbeta segments and 13 reverse primers for TCR Jbeta segments was used. A multiplex PCR assay on genomic DNA amplified the CDR3 region of rearranged TCR beta genes. Amplified TCR beta libraries were sequenced as 87-base-pair reads on the Illumina HiSeq System. In the source study's methods: A later analysis counted some 74 million unique TCR beta chains across the 650 to 700 repertoires, and around 9.9 million of these chains were shared by at least two donors. To remove PCR and sequencing errors, raw reads were error-corrected and collapsed into unique sequences using a nearest-neighbor algorithm that merged closely related sequences. Alignment of CDR3 sequences to IMGT reference sequences was used to assign V, D and J gene segments. For a sequence to be retained, at least a six-nucleotide match to both a V gene segment and a J gene segment was required. A rearrangement counted as productive if the CDR3 had no stop codons and remained in frame with V and J, and every other rearrangement counted as non-productive. CDR3 was defined by IMGT convention, running from the second conserved V-encoded cysteine to the conserved J-encoded phenylalanine. Sequences without an unambiguous match to a single V gene segment were excluded from the earlier analysis of about 630 of the donors. In an earlier analysis of approximately 560 of the donors, a V segment was called functional when productive rearrangements were above 56.7%, and segregating when the standard deviation between donors exceeded 5%. A statistical classification framework was developed to diagnose cytomegalovirus status using the catalog of TCR beta chain sequences. A later analysis assigned V and J genes by comparing TCR nucleotide sequences with IMGT/GENE-DB human TR gene sequences. Using the TCRdist pipeline, a later analysis assigned CDR3 sequences along with most-parsimonious VDJ recombination scenarios. In a later analysis, each TCR beta chain was defined by its CDR3 amino acid sequence together with its V-gene family, and reads lacking a unique V-gene family were excluded. As a way to deal with suspected cross-contamination and a sequencing artifact, a later analysis dropped 640 or so nucleotide sequences that were highly shared and had low generation probability. In a later analysis, a clonal expansion index was calculated for each public chain from normalized within-repertoire ranks of inferred template counts. In a later analysis, generation probabilities were computed with a VDJ recombination model fitted to out-of-frame rearrangements, and the resulting probabilities were checked against IGoR. Hypergeometric tests were used in a later analysis to score TCR-TCR, TCR-HLA and TCR-CMV co-occurrence, with a repertoire-size bias correction applied to the TCR pairs. In a later analysis, false discovery rates were estimated by permuting HLA or CMV assignments 20 times. In a later analysis, co-occurring TCRs were grouped using DBSCAN, and TCRdist sequence similarity was added for clustering within HLA-allele-positive subsets. Repertoires with fewer than 30,000 or more than 120,000 public chains were left out of co-occurrence clustering, as were four to six repertoires with anomalous nucleotide sharing. TCRdb holds this immuneACCESS table with in-frame rearrangements only. Some clones are missing; in checked studies, unresolved V genes explain under half, and the rest has no known cause. V, J and clone size were drawn from that table, and D and trimming were deduced from the DNA. The sample contains roughly 150,000 clones, roughly 80% of them found a single time. About 3% of the sample belongs to the ten largest clones.

The sample is drawn from a study of cytomegalovirus exposure and HLA in healthy donors (TCRdb year 2017). In the study overall: According to an earlier analysis of 587 of the donors, about 180 million T cells yielded 90 million to 130 million unique TCR beta sequences and more than 250 Gb of sequence data. Approximately 310 gigabases of sequencing data and around 80 million unique TCR sequences made up an early release that covered 500 to 700 HLA-typed donors. The genetic ancestry cluster associated with self-reported Caucasian donors included 81% of the roughly 410 genotyped donors. The aim of the study was to test whether cataloging public T cell receptors could identify signatures of past pathogen exposure. The study profiled the T cell repertoires of hundreds of subjects by immunosequencing and related them to cytomegalovirus serostatus. In addition to the first cohort of hundreds of subjects, a separate validation cohort of 120 different subjects was used. To predict cytomegalovirus infection status, the study combined high-throughput TCR immunosequencing, statistical association of individual TCRs with disease status, and machine learning. A later analysis re-examined previously published TCR beta repertoires from just over 650 donors and added high-resolution HLA genotyping to investigate patterns of TCR occurrence. The later analysis used no new phenotypic data to find candidate immune exposures, relying instead on TCR beta sequences and their occurrence across donors. An earlier analysis of approximately 500 of the donors applied high-throughput TCR beta sequencing to assess whether each TCR beta V gene segment acted as functional or pseudogenic. Alongside the repertoire data, information on donor age, sex, ethnicity and CMV serostatus was compiled. A later genetic analysis used genome-wide SNP genotypes for about 60% of the 666 donors, treating that subset as a discovery cohort. All discovery cohort repertoires had been generated on a single sequencing platform. Class I and class II HLA loci were covered by the typing at four-digit resolution. The number of donors typed differed by locus, with 629-630 for A, B, C, DRB1 and DQB1, around 500 for DQA1, under 610 for DPA1, and roughly 450 for DPB1. Five DR-DQ haplotypes were handled as single units for association and clustering, since linkage in the cohort was strong. Among around 400 genotyped donors of the cohort, an average of around 250,000 unique TCR beta nucleotide sequences was sequenced per donor, of which about 19% were non-productive.

Relative to germline, V is missing 9 bases and J is missing 5 bases, with 6 bases of the junction outside any gene match. CDR1 is given as LNHDA and CDR2 as SQIVND, both from the germline V gene (reference sequence). Reading from cysteine to phenylalanine, the CDR3 counts 13 amino acids. Of all the DNA, just the CDR3 is kept, 39 bases in frame from base 1. General study outcomes and caveats: It was suggested by the authors that the approach could potentially be generalized to other disease states and immunological phenotypes. Immune exposure information for the cohort was limited to CMV serostatus. The classifier was reported to diagnose cytomegalovirus status with high specificity and sensitivity in both the original and validation cohorts. Most CMV-associated TCR beta chains appeared to be HLA-restricted in a later analysis, and the HLA associations seemed to be driven largely by CMV exposure. In a later analysis, the rate of TCR association differed among HLA loci, with DRB1 alleles having the most associated TCRs and HLA-C alleles having the fewest. A later genetic analysis associated a missense DCLRE1C variant with V-gene and J-gene trimming of TCR beta chains, and an independent cohort replicated the association. A few of the identified cytomegalovirus-associated TCR beta chains were confirmed in vitro to be specific for cytomegalovirus antigens. Several of the top co-occurrence clusters appeared to be linked to parvovirus B19, influenza, CMV and Epstein-Barr virus, according to a later analysis. Some IMGT-functional V segments, including TRBV6-2 and TRBV6-3, could not be told apart with the 87-base-pair reads, so those segments were excluded. The study listed 150 to 200 TCR beta chains as associated with cytomegalovirus. In this cohort, only TCR beta chains were sequenced, and detectable features were limited by the absence of alpha or paired-chain data. Because HLA typing was unavailable for some donors at each locus, only the typed subset was used in association tests. A further reported finding was that TCR beta sequences accurately predicted the HLA-A and HLA-B alleles for most subjects in the first cohort. A cluster of highly shared sequence variants was judged likely to represent a technical artifact of the sequencing pipeline. A later genetic analysis reported fewer N-insertions in productive TCRs among donors in an Asian-associated ancestry cluster than the roughly 620-donor mean. A later analysis associated about 17,000 TCR beta sequences with specific HLA alleles at a false discovery rate of 0.05. Correlated functional status among segregating V segments might reflect linkage disequilibrium, but an unknown experimental factor could not be ruled out. The presence/absence analyses assumed that sequencing depth was roughly uniform across donors, and that assumption may not be true. Assigning TCR associations to individual alleles was difficult when HLA alleles, especially DR and DQ, strongly co-occurred. Because counts were too low, roughly 16 rarely observed V segments, including chromosome 9 orphons, were left out of the earlier analysis of about 500 of the donors. An earlier analysis of roughly 570 of the donors showed that most TCR beta V segments appeared in productive rearrangements either about 90% or about 30% of the time, which broadly matched IMGT annotations. In a later analysis, HLA-associated TCR beta chains showed more clonal expansion and lower generation probabilities than non-associated chains that were equally common. While some public TCRs were present in many individuals, most TCR sequences turned up only very rarely across donors.

Sequencing was done on a sample of PBMCs. The receptor was isolated from a male donor in good health and CMV-seronegative. This receptor chain uses TRBV19 and TRBJ1-4, and TRBD1 matches 7 of the central bases. CDR3 region: CASTDRWNEKLFF. The DNA sequence is given as TGTGCCAGCACGGACAGGTGGAATGAAAAACTGTTTTTT.